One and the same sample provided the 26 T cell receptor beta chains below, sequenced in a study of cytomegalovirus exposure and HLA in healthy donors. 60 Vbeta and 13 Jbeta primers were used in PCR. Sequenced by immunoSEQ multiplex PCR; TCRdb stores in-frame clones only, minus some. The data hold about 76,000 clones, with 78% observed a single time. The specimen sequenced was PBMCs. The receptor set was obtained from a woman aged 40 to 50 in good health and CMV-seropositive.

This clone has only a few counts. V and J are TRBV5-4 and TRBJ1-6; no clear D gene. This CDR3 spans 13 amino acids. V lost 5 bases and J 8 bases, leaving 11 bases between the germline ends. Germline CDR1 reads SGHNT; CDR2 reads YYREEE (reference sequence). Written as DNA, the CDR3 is TGTGCCAGCAGACGCGAGAGGGATTCACCCCTCCACTTT. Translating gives CASRRERDSPLHF.

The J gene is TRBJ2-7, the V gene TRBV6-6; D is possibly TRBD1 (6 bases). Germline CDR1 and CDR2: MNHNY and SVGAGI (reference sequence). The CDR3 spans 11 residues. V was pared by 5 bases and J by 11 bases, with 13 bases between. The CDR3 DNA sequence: TGTGCCAGCAGTCAACAGGGTCGGGAGTACTTC. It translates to CASSQQGREYF.

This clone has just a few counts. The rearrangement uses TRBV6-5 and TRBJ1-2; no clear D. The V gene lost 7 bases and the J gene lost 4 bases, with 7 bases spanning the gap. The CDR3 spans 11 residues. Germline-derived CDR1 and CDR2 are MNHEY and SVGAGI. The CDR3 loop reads CASILSYGYTF. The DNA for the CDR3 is TGTGCCAGCATCCTCAGCTATGGCTACACCTTC.

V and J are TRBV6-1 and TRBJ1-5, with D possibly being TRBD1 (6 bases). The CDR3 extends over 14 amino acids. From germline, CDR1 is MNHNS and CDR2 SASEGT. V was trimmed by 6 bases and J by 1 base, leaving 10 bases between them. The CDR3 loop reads CASRPGQSNQPQHF. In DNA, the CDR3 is TGTGCCAGCAGACCGGGACAAAGCAATCAGCCCCAGCATTTT.

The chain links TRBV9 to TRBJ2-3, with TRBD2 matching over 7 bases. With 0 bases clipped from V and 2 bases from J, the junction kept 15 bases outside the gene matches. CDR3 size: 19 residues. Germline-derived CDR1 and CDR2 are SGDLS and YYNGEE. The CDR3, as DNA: TGTGCCAGCAGCGTAGCGTTGAGGGGTCCTAGCGGAGACACAGATACGCAGTATTTT. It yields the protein CASSVALRGPSGDTDTQYF.

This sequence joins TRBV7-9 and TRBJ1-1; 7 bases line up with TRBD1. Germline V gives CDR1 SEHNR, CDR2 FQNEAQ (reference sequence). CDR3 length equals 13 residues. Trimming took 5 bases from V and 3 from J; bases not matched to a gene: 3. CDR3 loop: CASSQDRHTEAFF. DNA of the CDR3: TGTGCCAGCAGCCAGGACAGGCACACTGAAGCTTTCTTT. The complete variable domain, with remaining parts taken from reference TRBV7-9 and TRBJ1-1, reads DTGVSQNPRHKITKRGQNVTFRCDPISEHNRLYWYRQTLGQGPEFLTYFQNEAQLEKSRLLSDRFSAERPKGSFSTLEIQRTEQGDSAMYLCASSQDRHTEAFFGQGTRLTVV.

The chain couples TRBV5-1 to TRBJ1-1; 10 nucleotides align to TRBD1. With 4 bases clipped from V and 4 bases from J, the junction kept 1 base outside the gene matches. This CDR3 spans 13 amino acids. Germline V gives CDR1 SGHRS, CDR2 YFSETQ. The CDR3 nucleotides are TGCGCCAGCAGCCGGACAGGGGGCACTGAAGCTTTCTTT. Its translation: CASSRTGGTEAFF.

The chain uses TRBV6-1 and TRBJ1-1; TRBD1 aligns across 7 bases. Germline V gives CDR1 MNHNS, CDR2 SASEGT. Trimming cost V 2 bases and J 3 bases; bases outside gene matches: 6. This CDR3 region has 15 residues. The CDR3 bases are TGTGCCAGCAGTGAACCAGCAGACAGGGACACTGAAGCTTTCTTT. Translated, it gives CASSEPADRDTEAFF.

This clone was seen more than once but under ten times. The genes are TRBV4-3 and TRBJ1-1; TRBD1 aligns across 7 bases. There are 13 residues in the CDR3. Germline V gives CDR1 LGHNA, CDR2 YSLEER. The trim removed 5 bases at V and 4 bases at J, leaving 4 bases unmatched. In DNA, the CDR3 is TGCGCCAGCAGCGCCCAGGGGGGCACTGAAGCTTTCTTT. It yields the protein CASSAQGGTEAFF.

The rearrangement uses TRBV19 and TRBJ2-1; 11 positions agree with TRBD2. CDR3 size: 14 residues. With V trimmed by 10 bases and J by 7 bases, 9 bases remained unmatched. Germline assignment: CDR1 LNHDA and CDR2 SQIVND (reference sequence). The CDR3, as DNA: TGTGCCACCCATAGCGGGGGGGCCGGTAATGAGCAGTTCTTC. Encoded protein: CATHSGGAGNEQFF.

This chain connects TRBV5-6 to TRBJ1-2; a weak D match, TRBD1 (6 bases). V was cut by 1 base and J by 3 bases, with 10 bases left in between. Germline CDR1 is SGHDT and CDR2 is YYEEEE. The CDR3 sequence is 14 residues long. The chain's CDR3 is CASSLIPGDYGYTF. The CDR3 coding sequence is TGTGCCAGCAGCTTGATACCAGGGGACTATGGCTACACCTTC. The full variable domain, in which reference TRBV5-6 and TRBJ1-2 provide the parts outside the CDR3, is DAGVTQSPTHLIKTRGQQVTLRCSPKSGHDTVSWYQQALGQGPQFIFQYYEEEERQRGNFPDRFSGHQFPNYSSELNVNALLLGDSALYLCASSLIPGDYGYTFGSGTRLTVV.

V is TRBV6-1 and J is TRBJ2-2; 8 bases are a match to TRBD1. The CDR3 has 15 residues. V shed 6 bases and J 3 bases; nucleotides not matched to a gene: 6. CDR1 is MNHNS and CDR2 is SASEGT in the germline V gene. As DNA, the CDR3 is TGTGCCAGCAGCAAGACAGGGGATGACACCGGGGAGCTGTTTTTT. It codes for CASSKTGDDTGELFF.

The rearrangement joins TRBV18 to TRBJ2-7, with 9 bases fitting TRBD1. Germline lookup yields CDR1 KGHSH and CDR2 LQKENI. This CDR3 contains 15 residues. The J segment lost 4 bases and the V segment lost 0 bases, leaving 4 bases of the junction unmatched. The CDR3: CASSPPGTGRYEQYF. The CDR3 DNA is TGTGCCAGCTCACCACCCGGGACAGGGAGGTACGAGCAGTACTTC.

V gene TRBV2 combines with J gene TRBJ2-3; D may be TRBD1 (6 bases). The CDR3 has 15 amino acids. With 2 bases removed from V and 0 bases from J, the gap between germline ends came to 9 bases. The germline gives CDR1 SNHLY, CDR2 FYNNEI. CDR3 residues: CASSENQGSTDTQYF. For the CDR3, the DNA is TGTGCCAGCAGTGAAAACCAGGGGAGCACAGATACGCAGTATTTT.

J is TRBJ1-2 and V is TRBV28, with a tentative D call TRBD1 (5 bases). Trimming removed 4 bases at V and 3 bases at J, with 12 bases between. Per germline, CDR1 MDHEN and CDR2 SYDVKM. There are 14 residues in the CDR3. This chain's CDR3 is CASSYPRVDYGYTF. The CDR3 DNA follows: TGTGCCAGCAGTTATCCCAGGGTCGACTATGGCTACACCTTC.

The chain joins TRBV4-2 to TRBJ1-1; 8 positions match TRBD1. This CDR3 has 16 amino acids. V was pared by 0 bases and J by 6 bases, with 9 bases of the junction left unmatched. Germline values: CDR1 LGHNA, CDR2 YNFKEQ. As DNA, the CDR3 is TGTGCCAGCAGCCAAGATTTCGCAGGGGGCTCGGCTGAAGCTTTCTTT. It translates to CASSQDFAGGSAEAFF.

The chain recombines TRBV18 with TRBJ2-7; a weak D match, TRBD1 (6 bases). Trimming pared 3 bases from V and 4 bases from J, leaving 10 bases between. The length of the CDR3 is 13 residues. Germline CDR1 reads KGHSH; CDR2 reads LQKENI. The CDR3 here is CASSPRDTYEQYF. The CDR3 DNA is TGTGCCAGCTCACCTCGGGACACGTACGAGCAGTACTTC.

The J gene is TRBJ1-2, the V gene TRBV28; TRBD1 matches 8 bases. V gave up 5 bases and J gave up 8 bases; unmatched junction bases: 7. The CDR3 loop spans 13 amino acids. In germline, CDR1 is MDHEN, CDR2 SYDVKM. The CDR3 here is CASSPTGAGGYTF. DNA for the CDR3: TGTGCCAGCAGTCCGACAGGGGCTGGAGGCTACACCTTC.

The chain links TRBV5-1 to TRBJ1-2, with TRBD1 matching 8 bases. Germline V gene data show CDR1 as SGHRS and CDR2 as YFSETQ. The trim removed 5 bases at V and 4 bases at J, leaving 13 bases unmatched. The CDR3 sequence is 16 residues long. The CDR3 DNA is TGCGCCAGCAGGCGAGGACTCGACAGGGGATCCTATGGCTACACCTTC. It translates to CASRRGLDRGSYGYTF.

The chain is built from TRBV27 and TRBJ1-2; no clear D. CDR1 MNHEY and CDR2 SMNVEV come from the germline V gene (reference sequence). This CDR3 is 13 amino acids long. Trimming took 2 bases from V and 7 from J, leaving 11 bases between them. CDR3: CASSLNPQVGYTF. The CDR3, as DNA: TGTGCCAGCAGTTTAAACCCCCAGGTTGGCTACACCTTC.

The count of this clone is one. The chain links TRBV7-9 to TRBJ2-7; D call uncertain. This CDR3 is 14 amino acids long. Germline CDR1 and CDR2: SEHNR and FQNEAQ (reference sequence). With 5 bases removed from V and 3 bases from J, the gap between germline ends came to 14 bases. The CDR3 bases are TGTGCCAGCAGCCAGACAAGGATAGTCTACGAGCAGTACTTC. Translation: CASSQTRIVYEQYF.

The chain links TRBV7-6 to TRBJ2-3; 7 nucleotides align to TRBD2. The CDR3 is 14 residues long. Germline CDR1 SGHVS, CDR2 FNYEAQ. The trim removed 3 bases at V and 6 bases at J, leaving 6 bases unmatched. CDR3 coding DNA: TGTGCCAGCAGCTTGAGACTAGCAGCGGATACGCAGTATTTT. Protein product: CASSLRLAADTQYF. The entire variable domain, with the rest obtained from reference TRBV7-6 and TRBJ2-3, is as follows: GAGVSQSPRYKVTKRGQDVALRCDPISGHVSLYWYRQALGQGPEFLTYFNYEAQQDKSGLPNDRFSAERPEGSISTLTIQRTEQRDSAMYRCASSLRLAADTQYFGPGTRLTVL.

CDR3 amino acids: CASSSLSRDYGYTF. The CDR3 region has the DNA TGTGCCAGCTCATCCCTTTCCAGGGACTATGGCTACACCTTC. The chain uses TRBV18 and TRBJ1-2, with D tentatively TRBD1 (5 bases). The V gene lost 5 bases and the J gene lost 3 bases, with 13 bases spanning the gap. Germline CDR1 KGHSH, CDR2 LQKENI. There are 14 residues in the CDR3.

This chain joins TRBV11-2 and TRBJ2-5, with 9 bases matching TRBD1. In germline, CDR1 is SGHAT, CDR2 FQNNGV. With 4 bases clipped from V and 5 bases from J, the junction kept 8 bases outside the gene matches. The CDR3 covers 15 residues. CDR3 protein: CASSSRDRVVETQYF. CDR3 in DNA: TGTGCCAGCAGCTCCCGGGACAGGGTTGTGGAGACCCAGTACTTC.

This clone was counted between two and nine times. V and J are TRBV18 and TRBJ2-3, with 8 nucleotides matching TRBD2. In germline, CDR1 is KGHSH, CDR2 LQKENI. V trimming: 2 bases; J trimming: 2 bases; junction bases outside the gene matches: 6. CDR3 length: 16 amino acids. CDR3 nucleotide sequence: TGTGCCAGCTCACCAACGAGCGGGGGAGCCACAGATACGCAGTATTTT. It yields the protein CASSPTSGGATDTQYF. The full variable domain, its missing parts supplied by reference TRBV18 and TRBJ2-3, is NAGVMQNPRHLVRRRGQEARLRCSPMKGHSHVYWYRQLPEEGLKFMVYLQKENIIDESGMPKERFSAEFPKEGPSILRIQQVVRGDSAAYFCASSPTSGGATDTQYFGPGTRLTVL.

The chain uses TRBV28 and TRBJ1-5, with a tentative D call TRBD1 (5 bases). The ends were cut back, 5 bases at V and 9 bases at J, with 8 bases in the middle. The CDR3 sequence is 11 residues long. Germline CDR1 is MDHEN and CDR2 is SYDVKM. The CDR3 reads CASSAGGPQHF. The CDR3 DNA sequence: TGTGCCAGCAGTGCCGGGGGGCCCCAGCATTTT.